A single sample gave rise to the 25 T cell receptor beta chains below, sequenced in a study of CD8 T cells in Susac syndrome. Reverse transcription of roughly 0.45 to 1 ug RNA used random hexamers. TCRdb analysed the immunoSEQ multiplex PCR reads with MiXCR anew, one entry per CDR3 protein. The sample has about 150,000 distinct CDR3 sequences, almost 96% seen once. Sequences were obtained from CD4+ T cells from PBMCs. These TCRs come from a human donor with Susac syndrome.

The chain recombines TRBV20-1 with TRBJ2-1; 9 nucleotides align to TRBD2. Trimming took 0 bases from V and 4 from J; bases not matched to a gene: 4. CDR1 and CDR2 (germline): DFQATT, SNEGSKA (reference sequence). CDR3 size: 15 residues. The CDR3 DNA is TGCAGTGCTAGAGATCGGCTAGCGGGATACAATGAGCAGTTCTTC. It is translated as CSARDRLAGYNEQFF.

The chain employs TRBV9 and TRBJ2-5; D gene uncertain. V was cut by 0 bases and J by 1 base, with 7 bases left in between. Germline V gene lookup returns CDR1 SGDLS and CDR2 YYNGEE. The CDR3 covers 14 residues. The CDR3: CASSVGGSQETQYF. CDR3 nucleotide sequence: TGTGCCAGCAGCGTAGGAGGCAGCCAAGAGACCCAGTACTTC.

This sequence joins TRBV27 and TRBJ2-5, with 7 bases fitting TRBD2. Germline assignment: CDR1 MNHEY and CDR2 SMNVEV (reference sequence). Losses at the gene ends were 2 bases for V and 5 bases for J; bases not matched to a gene: 8. There are 15 residues in the CDR3. The chain's CDR3 is CASSLLAGVGETQYF. The CDR3 DNA reads as TGTGCCAGCAGTTTACTGGCGGGGGTGGGGGAGACCCAGTACTTC.

DNA of the CDR3: TGTGCCAGCAGTTACTGGAAAGACAATGAGCAGTTCTTC. Amino acid sequence: CASSYWKDNEQFF. The rearrangement uses TRBV6-5 and TRBJ2-1; no clear D. The germline CDR1 and CDR2 sequences are MNHEY and SVGAGI. Trimming removed 1 base from V and 5 bases from J, with 6 bases in between. The CDR3 has 13 residues.

This clonotype was seen more than once but under ten times. The chain combines TRBV20-1 with TRBJ1-4; D is uncertain. The V end was cut by 6 bases, the J end by 6 bases, with 5 bases between. The CDR3 totals 10 residues. CDR1 and CDR2 from the germline V gene are DFQATT and SNEGSKA (reference sequence). DNA of the CDR3: TGCAGTGCCGGGGATGAAAAACTGTTTTTT. Residues: CSAGDEKLFF.

The count of this clonotype is one. J is TRBJ2-7 and V is TRBV9; possibly TRBD2 for D (6 bases). Germline lookup yields CDR1 SGDLS and CDR2 YYNGEE. The CDR3 consists of 15 residues. Trimming took off 0 bases at V and 3 bases at J, with 13 bases between the two ends. This CDR3 reads CASSVGTGDHYEQYF. The CDR3 DNA follows: TGTGCCAGCAGCGTAGGCACGGGAGACCACTACGAGCAGTACTTC.

This chain uses TRBV28 with TRBJ2-2; 9 nucleotides agree with TRBD2. V gave up 6 bases and J gave up 5 bases; unmatched junction bases: 16. Germline values: CDR1 MDHEN, CDR2 SYDVKM. The CDR3 runs 18 residues. CDR3 region: CASSFILPSGRKTGELFF. In DNA form, the CDR3 reads TGTGCCAGCAGCTTTATACTCCCCAGCGGGAGGAAGACCGGGGAGCTGTTTTTT.

The V gene is TRBV29-1, the J gene TRBJ2-1; the D gene is possibly TRBD2 (5 bases). CDR1 and CDR2 from the germline V gene are SQVTM and ANQGSEA. The CDR3 spans 15 residues. Between the trimmed V and J ends, which lost 5 bases and 0 bases, there was a span of 14 bases. Here the CDR3 DNA reads TGCAGCGTTCCGTTAGCGTTGAGCTCCTACAATGAGCAGTTCTTC. It encodes CSVPLALSSYNEQFF.

The chain recombines TRBV19 with TRBJ1-2, with 7 bases fitting TRBD1. J gave up 10 bases and V 8 bases, and 16 bases lay outside the gene matches. Germline CDR1 and CDR2: LNHDA and SQIVND (reference sequence). This CDR3 is built from 14 residues. The CDR3 spells CASGQAPQGRDYTF. The DNA of the CDR3 is TGTGCCAGTGGACAGGCACCACAGGGAAGGGACTACACCTTC. The full variable domain, completed using reference TRBV19 and TRBJ1-2, is DGGITQSPKYLFRKEGQNVTLSCEQNLNHDAMYWYRQDPGQGLRLIYYSQIVNDFQKGDIAEGYSVSREKKESFPLTVTSAQKNPTAFYLCASGQAPQGRDYTFGSGTRLTVV.

This chain links TRBV19 with TRBJ1-5, with unresolved D. V lost 4 bases and J lost 5, with 9 bases in between. Germline V gives CDR1 LNHDA, CDR2 SQIVND (reference sequence). The CDR3 has 13 residues. The CDR3 spells CASSRAQDQPQHF. CDR3 in DNA: TGTGCCAGTAGTAGGGCGCAGGATCAGCCCCAGCATTTT.

The V call is TRBV28, the J call TRBJ2-1; 7 bases match TRBD1. This CDR3 contains 16 residues. The V gene end was trimmed by 2 bases and the J gene end by 7 bases; junction bases not matched to a gene: 11. Germline lookup yields CDR1 MDHEN and CDR2 SYDVKM. The CDR3 loop is CASSLRSGGSGNEQFF. CDR3 DNA sequence: TGTGCCAGCAGTTTACGTTCAGGGGGATCGGGGAATGAGCAGTTCTTC.

The V gene is TRBV29-1, the J gene TRBJ1-3; 7 positions match TRBD1. The junction had 10 bases not matched to a gene; V was cut back by 7 bases and J by 1 base. CDR3 length equals 15 residues. Germline CDR1 is SQVTM and CDR2 is ANQGSEA. CDR3 coding DNA: TGCAGCGCCTTAACAGGGGTAGTATCTGGAAACACCATATATTTT. Protein product: CSALTGVVSGNTIYF.

J is TRBJ2-3 and V is TRBV4-1, with no clear D. V dropped 4 bases and J dropped 1 base, with 9 bases sitting between them. Per the germline V gene, CDR1 is MGHRA and CDR2 is YSYEKL. The CDR3 is 14 residues long. DNA of the CDR3: TGCGCCAGCAGCCGAATAGAGGGCACAGATACGCAGTATTTT. Encoded protein: CASSRIEGTDTQYF.

The CDR3 bases are TGCAGTGCTAGAGTAGCAGTAAGCTACAATGAGCAGTTCTTC. It translates to CSARVAVSYNEQFF. V usage is TRBV20-1 and J usage is TRBJ2-1; D unclear. The CDR3 runs 14 residues. Trimming shortened V by 1 base and J by 3 bases, and 10 bases separated the two germline ends. Germline V CDR1 and CDR2: DFQATT, SNEGSKA (reference sequence).

This clonotype was recorded only once. The V gene is TRBV20-1, the J gene TRBJ2-7, with 7 bases matching TRBD2. V was clipped by 4 bases and J by 0 bases; unmatched bases: 3. CDR1 is DFQATT and CDR2 is SNEGSKA in the germline V gene (reference sequence). This CDR3 spans 13 amino acids. The CDR3 reads CSAISGDSYEQYF. The DNA for the CDR3 is TGCAGTGCTATAAGCGGGGACTCCTACGAGCAGTACTTC.

This clonotype has just one count. V is TRBV7-9 and J is TRBJ2-7, with D uncertain. V was cut by 3 bases and J by 7 bases, with 13 bases left in between. CDR1 and CDR2 from the germline V gene are SEHNR and FQNEAQ (reference sequence). CDR3 length: 13 residues. The CDR3 region has the DNA TGTGCCAGCAGCTTTGGGCCCCTTGGGGAGCAGTACTTC. Amino acid sequence: CASSFGPLGEQYF.

The CDR3 DNA sequence: TGTGCCAGCCCGGTGTGGGCTGAAGCTTTCTTT. Amino acids: CASPVWAEAFF. The V call is TRBV21-1, the J call TRBJ1-1. TRBV21-1 is listed as a pseudogene. CDR3 size: 11 residues.

This chain connects TRBV2 to TRBJ2-3, with D unresolved. V shed 5 bases and J shed 0 bases, with 12 bases lying between them. The length of the CDR3 is 15 residues. Germline CDR1 reads SNHLY; CDR2 reads FYNNEI. CDR3 coding DNA: TGTGCCAGCAGTCCCGACCGGCCTAGCACAGATACGCAGTATTTT. Translation: CASSPDRPSTDTQYF.

The chain couples TRBV3-1 to TRBJ2-4; 7 bases match TRBD1. The CDR3 length is 16 residues. The trim removed 4 bases at V and 0 bases at J, leaving 6 bases unmatched. The germline V gene encodes CDR1 LGHDT and CDR2 YNNKEL (reference sequence). The CDR3, as DNA: TGTGCCAGCAGCCCCCGGACAGGTCTAGCCAAAAACATTCAGTACTTC. Amino acid sequence: CASSPRTGLAKNIQYF.

V and J are TRBV20-1 and TRBJ1-2, with 8 bases lining up with TRBD1. With V trimmed by 5 bases and J by 6 bases, 5 bases remained unmatched. CDR3 length equals 12 residues. Germline V gene lookup returns CDR1 DFQATT and CDR2 SNEGSKA (reference sequence). In nucleotides, the CDR3 is TGCAGTGCTCACGACAGGGGCGATGGCTACACCTTC. Protein sequence: CSAHDRGDGYTF.

The rearrangement links TRBV4-1 to TRBJ2-4; 16 nucleotides align to TRBD2. The V and J ends lost 4 bases and 3 bases, in that order; junction bases with no gene match: 6. Germline CDR1 is MGHRA and CDR2 is YSYEKL. The CDR3 totals 18 residues. CDR3 protein: CASSPGLAGGRGKNIQYF. For the CDR3, the DNA is TGCGCCAGCAGCCCGGGACTAGCGGGGGGGCGGGGCAAAAACATTCAGTACTTC.

The chain carries TRBV29-1 and TRBJ1-5, with a possible D match to TRBD1 (6 bases). The CDR3 has 16 residues. The germline V gene has CDR1 SQVTM and CDR2 ANQGSEA. The V and J ends lost 7 bases and 2 bases respectively, with 21 bases between them. The CDR3 loop is CSASDSQWDGNQPQHF. The CDR3 region has the DNA TGCAGCGCCTCGGACAGTCAGTGGGATGGCAATCAGCCCCAGCATTTT. Full variable domain (remainder filled in from reference TRBV29-1 and TRBJ1-5): SAVISQKPSRDICQRGTSLTIQCQVDSQVTMMFWYRQQPGQSLTLIATANQGSEATYESGFVIDKFPISRPNLTFSTLTVSNMSPEDSSIYLCSASDSQWDGNQPQHFGDGTRLSIL.

The J gene is TRBJ2-7, the V gene TRBV3-1, with unresolved D. The V end was cut by 0 bases, the J end by 1 base, with 7 bases between. Germline values: CDR1 LGHDT, CDR2 YNNKEL (reference sequence). The CDR3 is 14 residues long. CDR3 residues: CASSQDLQSYEQYF. Here the CDR3 DNA reads TGTGCCAGCAGCCAAGACCTACAGTCCTACGAGCAGTACTTC.

The rearrangement joins TRBV14 to TRBJ2-5; no clear D gene. V dropped 1 base and J dropped 0 bases, with 6 bases sitting between them. The CDR3 is made up of 14 amino acids. Germline V gene sequence: CDR1 SGHDN, CDR2 FVKESK. The CDR3 bases are TGTGCCAGCAGCCAAGTTTCGTACCAAGAGACCCAGTACTTC. This sequence encodes CASSQVSYQETQYF. Full variable domain (remainder filled in from reference TRBV14 and TRBJ2-5): EAGVTQFPSHSVIEKGQTVTLRCDPISGHDNLYWYRRVMGKEIKFLLHFVKESKQDESGMPNNRFLAERTGGTYSTLKVQPAELEDSGVYFCASSQVSYQETQYFGPGTRLLVL.

V usage is TRBV4-2 and J usage is TRBJ2-1; perhaps TRBD2 as D (6 bases). Trimming cost V 0 bases and J 9 bases, with 12 bases left between them. Germline V lookup: CDR1 LGHNA, CDR2 YNFKEQ. CDR3 length equals 14 residues. CDR3 nucleotide sequence: TGTGCCAGCAGCCAAGATGGGGGGAACGGTGAGCAGTTCTTC. Protein product: CASSQDGGNGEQFF.